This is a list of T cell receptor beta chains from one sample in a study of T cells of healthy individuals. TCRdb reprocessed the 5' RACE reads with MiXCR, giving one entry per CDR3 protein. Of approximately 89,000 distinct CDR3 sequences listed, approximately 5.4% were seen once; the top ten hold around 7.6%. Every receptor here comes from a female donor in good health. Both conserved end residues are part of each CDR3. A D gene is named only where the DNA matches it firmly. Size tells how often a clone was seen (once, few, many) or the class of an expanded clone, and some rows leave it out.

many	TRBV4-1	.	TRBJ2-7	TGCGCCAGCAGCCAAGACCCAGCGGGCCGCTACGAGCAGTACTTC	CASSQDPAGRYEQYF
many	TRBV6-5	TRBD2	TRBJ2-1	TGTGCCAGCAGGCGGACTAGCCACAATGAGCAGTTCTTC	CASRRTSHNEQFF
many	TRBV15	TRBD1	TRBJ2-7	TGTGCCACCGTTCTGACAGGGAAGAGCTCCTACGAGCAGTACTTC	CATVLTGKSSYEQYF
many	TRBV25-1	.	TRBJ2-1	TGTGCCAGCAGCCCGGGAGCGGGCTCCTACAATGAGCAGTTCTTC	CASSPGAGSYNEQFF
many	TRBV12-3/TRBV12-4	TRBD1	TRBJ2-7	TGTGCCAGCAGTTACTCGACAGGGTTCTACGAGCAGTACTTC	CASSYSTGFYEQYF
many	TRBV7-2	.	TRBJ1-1	TGTGCCAGCAGCTCTCGCTTCGGCGGGGAACGGGGTGAAGCTTTCTTT	CASSSRFGGERGEAFF
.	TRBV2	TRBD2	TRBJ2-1	TGTGCCAGCACCCCCCGGGGGGGGATATCCTACAATGAGCAGTTCTTC	CASTPRGGISYNEQFF
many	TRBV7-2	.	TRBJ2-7	TGTGCCAGCAGCCCGACGGAATACGAGCAGTACTTC	CASSPTEYEQYF
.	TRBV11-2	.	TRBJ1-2	TGTGCCAGCAGCTTTGATGAGGGGCTGATTGGCTACACCTTC	CASSFDEGLIGYTF
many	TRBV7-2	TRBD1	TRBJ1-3	TGTGCCAGCAGCCTCACAGGGGGAAGTATAGGAAACACCATATATTTT	CASSLTGGSIGNTIYF
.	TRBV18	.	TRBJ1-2	TGTGCCAGCTCACCAAGTAGACAGACGAACTATGGCTACACCTTC	CASSPSRQTNYGYTF
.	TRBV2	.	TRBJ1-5	TGTGCCAGCAGTGACCAGGATCAGCCCCAGCATTTT	CASSDQDQPQHF
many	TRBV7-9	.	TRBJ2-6	TGTGCCAGCCGACCCCACGGGCTCTCTGGGGCCAACGTCCTGACTTTC	CASRPHGLSGANVLTF
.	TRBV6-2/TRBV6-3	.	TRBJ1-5	TGTGCCAGCAGTCGAGTCAATCAGCCCCAGCATTTT	CASSRVNQPQHF
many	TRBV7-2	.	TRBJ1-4	TGTGCCAGCAGCTTAGTACAGGGTAGATATGAAAAACTGTTTTTT	CASSLVQGRYEKLFF